The T cell receptor beta chain under discussion was sequenced for a study of T cell repertoires in cytomegalovirus infection. J gave up 2 bases and V 0 bases, and 6 bases lay outside the gene matches. Germline V gene data show CDR1 as SGHVS and CDR2 as FQNEAQ. The CDR3 extends over 16 amino acids. Study outcomes and limitations: Identification of carriers of CMV plus the relevant HLA was achieved through cumulative public TCR beta family frequency.

To note about this clonotype: The antigen is not known.

TCRdb processed the reads anew with MiXCR; each CDR3 protein has one entry. The sample contains about half a million distinct CDR3 sequences, about 33% of which appear only once. The starting material was cultured PBMCs, obtained from culture after CMV antigen stimulation. The clonotype originates from a human donor in good health (CMV status not recorded). Some clones in this sample may be carry-over from other donors' samples. The chain couples TRBV7-8 to TRBJ2-7, with 8 bases matching TRBD2. The CDR3 reads CASSLARSGSPYEQYF. In nucleotides, the CDR3 is TGTGCCAGCAGCTTAGCGCGAAGCGGGAGTCCCTACGAGCAGTACTTC.